This TCR beta chain stems from a study of blood T cell repertoires in COVID-19. Study summary: Acute and convalescent COVID-19 samples came from the United States, Italy and Spain.

In germline, CDR1 is SGHTA, CDR2 FQGTGA. With 4 bases removed from V and 5 bases from J, the gap between germline ends came to 17 bases. The CDR3 totals 15 residues. Here immunoSEQ multiplex PCR was the method, and the copy in TCRdb shows in-frame clones only, minus some. Of around 80,000 clones detected, approximately 78% appear once; the ten largest clones hold roughly 27%. The gene calls are TRBV7-3 and TRBJ2-5; D perhaps matches TRBD2 (5 bases). The sequence derives from a human donor in a cohort sampled during active COVID-19. The sample consisted of peripheral blood. CDR3 protein: CASSSPDRGLETQYF. CDR3 in DNA: TGTGCCAGCAGCTCCCCCGACCGAGGGCTGGAGACCCAGTACTTC.